In this sample, the clone carrying this TCR beta chain turned up a few times. An end of the junction differs from the germline gene, which may be a read error. The data were obtained in a study of neurological immune-mediated disorders. This CDR3 has 15 amino acids. Looked up from germline, CDR1 is SGHAT and CDR2 is FQNNGV. Each sequencing run yielded over 160 million TCR-beta sequences from 15-18 subjects. TCRdb re-called the 5' RACE reads through MiXCR, storing one row per CDR3 protein. The table records approximately 60,000 distinct CDR3 sequences, around 3.4% of them present only once. The sequence was collected from a woman aged 25-40 years with multiple sclerosis. V gene TRBV11-2 combines with J gene TRBJ1-5; perhaps TRBD1 as D (5 bases). The sample was PBMCs. The CDR3 nucleotides are TGTGCCAGCAGCTTAGCTCCAGGGCACAATCAGCCCCAGAATTTT. Translating it yields CASSLAPGHNQPQNF.